This T cell receptor beta chain was recovered during a study of Graves' ophthalmopathy and Graves' hyperthyroidism. The sample holds many counts of this clonotype. Scientists amplified the TCR beta CDR3 regions from RNA transcripts. First-round RT-PCR relied on HTBI primers, and a second-round multiplex PCR came next. TCRdb re-analysed the multiplex PCR reads in MiXCR, keeping a single row per CDR3 protein. This sample yields approximately 640,000 distinct CDR3 sequences, of which about 40% are seen a single time; over 2.5% belongs to the top ten. V was trimmed by 2 bases and J by 8 bases, leaving 13 bases between them. Germline values: CDR1 MGHDK, CDR2 SYGVNS. The CDR3 extends over 15 amino acids.

The chain links TRBV25-1 to TRBJ1-6; perhaps TRBD1 as D (6 bases). The clonotype originates from an adult man with Graves' ophthalmopathy. Source material: peripheral blood. The CDR3 DNA is TGTGCCAGCAGTGAACAAACAGGGAGGGATTCACCCCTCCACTTT. This encodes CASSEQTGRDSPLHF.